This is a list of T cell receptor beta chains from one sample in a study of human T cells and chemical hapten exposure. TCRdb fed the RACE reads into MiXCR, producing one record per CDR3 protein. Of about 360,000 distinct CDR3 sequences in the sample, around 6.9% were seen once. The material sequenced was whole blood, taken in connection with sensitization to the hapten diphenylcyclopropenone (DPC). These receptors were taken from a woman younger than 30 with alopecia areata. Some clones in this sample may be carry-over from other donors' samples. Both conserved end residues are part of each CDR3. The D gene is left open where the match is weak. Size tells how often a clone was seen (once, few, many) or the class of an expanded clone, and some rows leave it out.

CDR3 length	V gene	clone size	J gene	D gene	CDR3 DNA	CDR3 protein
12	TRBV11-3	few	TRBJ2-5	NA	TGTGCCAGCAGCTTACGGGACGAGACCCAGTACTTC	CASSLRDETQYF
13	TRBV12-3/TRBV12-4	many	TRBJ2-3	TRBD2	TGTGCCAGCAGGGGACTAGCGAGGGATACGCAGTATTTT	CASRGLARDTQYF
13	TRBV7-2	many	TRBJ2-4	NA	TGTGCCAGCAGCCCTCCCTCCGGAAACATTCAGTACTTC	CASSPPSGNIQYF
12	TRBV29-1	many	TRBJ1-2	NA	TGCAGCGTTGAACGTACGGCAGACGGCTACACCTTC	CSVERTADGYTF
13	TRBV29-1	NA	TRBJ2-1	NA	TGCAGCGTTGAATCAGTTTTTGAGAATGAGCAGTTCTTC	CSVESVFENEQFF
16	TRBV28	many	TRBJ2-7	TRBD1	TGTGCCAGCAGTTCCACCGGACAGGGAACCGCCTACGAGCAGTACTTC	CASSSTGQGTAYEQYF
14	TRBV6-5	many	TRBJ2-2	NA	TGTGCCAGCAGTTACAGGGGGTACACCGGGGAGCTGTTTTTT	CASSYRGYTGELFF
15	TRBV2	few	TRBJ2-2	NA	TGTGCCAGCAGTGGGTTGCGGACAGCCACCGGGGAGCTGTTTTTT	CASSGLRTATGELFF
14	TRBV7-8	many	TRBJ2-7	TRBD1	TGTGCCAGCAGCTTGGGACAGCCCTCCTACGAGCAGTACTTC	CASSLGQPSYEQYF
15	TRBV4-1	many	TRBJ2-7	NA	TGCGCCAGCAGCCAAGGGGGGGAGAGAGCCTACGAGCAGTACTTC	CASSQGGERAYEQYF
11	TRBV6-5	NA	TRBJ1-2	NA	TGTGCCAGCAGTCAGGGATTTGGCTACACCTTC	CASSQGFGYTF
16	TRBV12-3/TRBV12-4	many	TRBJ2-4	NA	TGTGCCAGCAGTTTAGGGGGGGCGACCTCCAAAAACATTCAGTACTTC	CASSLGGATSKNIQYF
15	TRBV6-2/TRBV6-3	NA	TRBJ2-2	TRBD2	TGTGCCAGCAGTTACGATACTAGCGACACCGGGGAGCTGTTTTTT	CASSYDTSDTGELFF
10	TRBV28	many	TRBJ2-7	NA	TGTGCCAGCAGCCGAGGGGAGCAGTACTTC	CASSRGEQYF
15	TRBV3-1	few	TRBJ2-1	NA	TGTGCCAGCAGCCACCCAGGGGGGCCCAACAATGAGCAGTTCTTC	CASSHPGGPNNEQFF
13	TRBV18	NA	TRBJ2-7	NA	TGTGCCAGTTCTCGAGGGGGTGTCCACGAGCAGTACTTC	CASSRGGVHEQYF
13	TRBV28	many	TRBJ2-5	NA	TGTGCCAGCAGTTTCCCGTACCAAGAGACCCAGTACTTC	CASSFPYQETQYF
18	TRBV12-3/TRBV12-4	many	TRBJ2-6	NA	TGTGCCAGCAGTTTTAGTGACAAGTCGTACTCTGGGGCCAACGTCCTGACTTTC	CASSFSDKSYSGANVLTF